The 13 T cell receptor beta chains reported below all come from one sample, sequenced in a study of vaccination and CD4 T cells after COVID-19. Indicated treatment: approximately 9-day PBMC culture with coronavirus spike peptide pools or control peptides (ViraFEST assay). The Oncomine TCR Beta short-read assay sequenced DNA from cultured CD4+ T cells. From the PCR reads, TCRdb called clonotypes with MiXCR, one entry per CDR3 protein. Of over 8,500 distinct CDR3 sequences in the sample, roughly two thirds were seen once. No cognate antigen is known for these TCRs. The sequenced sample was CD4+ T cells from blood, cultured in vitro, obtained before SARS-CoV-2 vaccination. Every receptor here comes from a human donor who had recovered from COVID-19.

This clonotype showed up just a few times. This sequence joins TRBV28 and TRBJ1-1, with 8 bases that match TRBD1. Germline V gene data show CDR1 as MDHEN and CDR2 as SYDVKM. The CDR3 has 14 residues. Germline trimming cut 7 bases from V and 3 bases from J; bases unmatched to any gene: 7. This CDR3 reads CASTTDREDTEAFF. The CDR3 DNA follows: TGTGCCAGCACCACGGACAGGGAGGACACTGAAGCTTTCTTT.

This clonotype appeared once. CDR3 DNA sequence: TGTGCCAGCAGTTTAAGCCCCCTAGCGGGATTAAAAGGCACAGATACGCAGTATTTT. It codes for CASSLSPLAGLKGTDTQYF. This chain joins TRBV12-3 or TRBV12-4 and TRBJ2-3; 9 bases are shared with TRBD2. CDR3 size: 19 residues. The trim removed 2 bases at V and 1 base at J, leaving 13 bases unmatched.

V and J are TRBV20-1 and TRBJ1-1, with D maybe TRBD1 (6 bases). The V gene's germline CDR1 is DFQATT and CDR2 SNEGSKA (reference sequence). The V gene lost 1 base and the J gene lost 8 bases, with 8 bases spanning the gap. This CDR3 is built from 11 residues. This CDR3 is CSARGDREAFF. In DNA, the CDR3 is TGCAGTGCTAGAGGAGACAGGGAAGCTTTCTTT.

The chain employs TRBV19 and TRBJ2-1, with 7 bases lining up with TRBD2. Germline CDR1 and CDR2: LNHDA and SQIVND (reference sequence). V trimming: 2 bases; J trimming: 3 bases; junction bases outside the gene matches: 4. The CDR3 contains 15 residues. The DNA for the CDR3 is TGTGCCAGTAGTATAAACGGGAGGCACTACAATGAGCAGTTCTTC. Its translation: CASSINGRHYNEQFF.

The rearrangement links TRBV2 to TRBJ1-6; maybe TRBD1 (6 bases). V dropped 4 bases and J dropped 0 bases, with 13 bases sitting between them. Germline V gene lookup returns CDR1 SNHLY and CDR2 FYNNEI. This CDR3 is built from 17 residues. The CDR3 spells CASSAQGTSSYNSPLHF. As DNA, the CDR3 is TGTGCCAGCAGTGCGCAGGGGACGAGCTCCTATAATTCACCCCTCCACTTT.

This chain links TRBV5-4 with TRBJ2-1, with 10 bases lining up with TRBD2. The CDR3 spans 17 residues. J was trimmed by 3 bases and V by 4 bases; bases with no gene match: 10. Germline V lookup: CDR1 SGHNT, CDR2 YYREEE (reference sequence). The CDR3 DNA follows: TGTGCCAGCAGCCAGAAGCGACTAGCGGGCCTCTACAATGAGCAGTTCTTC. Translation: CASSQKRLAGLYNEQFF.

This chain links TRBV4-3 with TRBJ1-5; no reliable D call. The CDR3 sequence is 15 residues long. The germline V and J ends were trimmed by 1 base and 4 bases, with 11 bases remaining between them. Germline values: CDR1 LGHNA, CDR2 YSLEER. The CDR3 DNA reads as TGCGCCAGCAGCCAAGTCTGGTCCGCAAATCAGCCCCAGCATTTT. This gives the protein CASSQVWSANQPQHF.

The chain is built from TRBV6-1 and TRBJ2-1, with 9 bases aligning to TRBD2. The length of the CDR3 is 14 residues. With 7 bases clipped from V and 8 bases from J, the junction kept 9 bases outside the gene matches. CDR1 MNHNS and CDR2 SASEGT come from the germline V gene. CDR3 amino acids: CASKSSGTNHEQFF. The CDR3 DNA is TGTGCCAGCAAATCTAGCGGGACTAACCATGAGCAGTTCTTC.

The CDR3 coding sequence is TGCAGTGCATGGACAGGTGAAGAGACCCAGTACTTC. This translates into CSAWTGEETQYF. The chain combines TRBV20-1 with TRBJ2-5; 7 bases map to TRBD1. CDR3 length: 12 amino acids. Trimming at V came to 6 bases and at J to 3 bases, leaving 4 bases not matched to a gene. Germline lookup yields CDR1 DFQATT and CDR2 SNEGSKA (reference sequence).

The V and J genes are TRBV12-3 or TRBV12-4 and TRBJ1-1; D may be TRBD1 (6 bases). V was cut by 10 bases and J by 7 bases, with 22 bases left in between. CDR3 size: 14 residues. CDR3 sequence (DNA): TGTGCCACCTCCGACAGGCGCAAACGGGGTGAAGCTTTCTTT. It encodes CATSDRRKRGEAFF.

The gene calls are TRBV20-1 and TRBJ2-7; 16 nucleotides line up with TRBD2. V gave up 3 bases and J gave up 4 bases; unmatched junction bases: 6. CDR1 and CDR2 (germline): DFQATT, SNEGSKA (reference sequence). This CDR3 has 16 amino acids. The CDR3 DNA sequence: TGCAGTGCTAGGGGGACTAGCGGGAGGGCCGGGTACGAGCAGTACTTC. Translating it yields CSARGTSGRAGYEQYF.

The CDR3: CSARSGSSYNEQFF. CDR3 DNA: TGCAGTGCTCGTAGCGGGAGCTCCTACAATGAGCAGTTCTTC. J is TRBJ2-1 and V is TRBV20-1; 9 nucleotides agree with TRBD2. The CDR3 spans 14 residues. From germline, CDR1 is DFQATT and CDR2 SNEGSKA (reference sequence). Unmatched junction bases numbered 2, after V lost 5 bases and J lost 0 bases.

The chain has TRBV20-1 and TRBJ2-3, with D perhaps TRBD1 or TRBD2 (8 bases each). CDR3 length equals 21 residues. V lost 1 base to trimming and J lost 2 bases, with 31 bases between them. CDR1 and CDR2 from the germline V gene are DFQATT and SNEGSKA (reference sequence). CDR3: CSARATSGGAAAGGPTDTQYF. The CDR3, as DNA: TGCAGTGCTAGAGCTACTTCAGGGGGCGCGGCGGCGGGAGGACCCACAGATACGCAGTATTTT.